The 24 T cell receptor beta chains presented below share a single source sample, sequenced in a study of T cell responses to AZD1222 COVID-19 vaccine. Sequencing was performed with immunoSEQ multiplex PCR; in TCRdb, only in-frame clones are kept and a portion is missing. The sample lists under 100,000 clones, 80% to 90% occurring once. The input for sequencing was peripheral blood, taken on day 0 of AZD1222 vaccination. Source of these receptors: an adult in good health.

This chain links TRBV10-1 with TRBJ2-7, with 8 nucleotides matching TRBD2. Germline V lookup: CDR1 WNHNN, CDR2 SYGVQD (reference sequence). With V trimmed by 6 bases and J by 3 bases, 10 bases remained unmatched. This CDR3 comprises 15 residues. CDR3 protein: CASSGSGRGGYEQYF. CDR3 coding DNA: TGCGCCAGCAGCGGGAGCGGGAGAGGAGGCTACGAGCAGTACTTC.

Written as DNA, the CDR3 is TGTGCCAGCAGTTATGCCCGGGTCCAAAAAGAGACCCAGTACTTC. Translating gives CASSYARVQKETQYF. The chain joins TRBV28 to TRBJ2-5; D unresolved. The CDR3 sequence is 15 residues long. The germline V gene encodes CDR1 MDHEN and CDR2 SYDVKM. Trimming shortened V by 4 bases and J by 3 bases, and 15 bases separated the two germline ends. Drawing the rest from reference TRBV28 and TRBJ2-5, the complete variable domain is DVKVTQSSRYLVKRTGEKVFLECVQDMDHENMFWYRQDPGLGLRLIYFSYDVKMKEKGDIPEGYSVSREKKERFSLILESASTNQTSMYLCASSYARVQKETQYFGPGTRLLVL.

The gene calls are TRBV28 and TRBJ1-5; D is possibly TRBD1 (5 bases). The CDR3 runs to 16 residues. In germline, CDR1 is MDHEN, CDR2 SYDVKM. The V gene lost 6 bases and the J gene lost 2 bases, with 17 bases spanning the gap. Written as DNA, the CDR3 is TGTGCCAGCAGAGAATTCAGGGCTAGTGGCAATCAGCCCCAGCATTTT. It yields the protein CASREFRASGNQPQHF.

The V call is TRBV12-3 or TRBV12-4, the J call TRBJ2-7; D is undetermined. V shed 0 bases and J shed 3 bases, with 6 bases lying between them. The CDR3 length is 13 residues. In DNA form, the CDR3 reads TGTGCCAGCAGTTTAGCGGCCGGCTACGAGCAGTACTTC. Translation gives CASSLAAGYEQYF.

The chain carries TRBV10-2 and TRBJ1-3, with TRBD1 as a possible D gene (5 bases). CDR1 and CDR2 from the germline V gene are WSHSY and SAAADI. CDR3 length: 15 residues. V lost 7 bases to trimming and J lost 0 bases, with 13 bases between them. In DNA, the CDR3 is TGCGCCAGCACCAGGGACTTCTTCTCTGGAAACACCATATATTTT. Translated: CASTRDFFSGNTIYF.

The V gene is TRBV5-8, the J gene TRBJ2-1; 7 nucleotides agree with TRBD2. The CDR3 runs 17 residues. Germline values: CDR1 SGHTS, CDR2 YDEGEE. J lost 6 bases, V lost 4 bases, and 16 bases had no gene match. The CDR3 bases are TGTGCCAGCAGCCTACCCTTTGGGGGAGGGCAGCGCAATGAGCAGTTCTTC. Its translation: CASSLPFGGGQRNEQFF.

The chain recombines TRBV11-2 with TRBJ2-3, with unresolved D. From germline, CDR1 is SGHAT and CDR2 FQNNGV. V gave up 0 bases and J gave up 2 bases, with 9 bases separating them. The CDR3 consists of 15 residues. This CDR3 reads CASSLEHTDTDTQYF. CDR3 DNA: TGTGCCAGCAGCTTAGAGCACACCGACACAGATACGCAGTATTTT.

This chain links TRBV9 with TRBJ2-7; 7 bases match TRBD2. This CDR3 has 15 amino acids. Germline-derived CDR1 and CDR2 are SGDLS and YYNGEE. V lost 4 bases to trimming and J lost 6 bases; unmatched junction nucleotides: 13. The CDR3 loop reads CASSFLAEWDGEQYF. Written as DNA, the CDR3 is TGTGCCAGCAGCTTCCTAGCGGAGTGGGACGGCGAGCAGTACTTC.

The chain carries TRBV11-2 and TRBJ2-3; D not resolved. The CDR3 loop spans 12 amino acids. Per germline, CDR1 SGHAT and CDR2 FQNNGV. The V and J ends lost 8 bases and 5 bases respectively, with 11 bases between them. The CDR3 bases are TGTGCCAGCCGACCCACGGGAGATACGCAGTATTTT. It is translated as CASRPTGDTQYF.

The J gene is TRBJ2-7, the V gene TRBV27, with 9 bases lining up with TRBD1. The ends lost 5 bases at V and 5 bases at J; junction bases unmatched: 13. The CDR3 loop spans 16 amino acids. Germline CDR1 is MNHEY and CDR2 is SMNVEV (reference sequence). The CDR3 spells CASSKKWDREVHEQYF. The CDR3 region has the DNA TGTGCCAGCAGTAAGAAATGGGACAGGGAGGTTCACGAGCAGTACTTC.

CDR3 coding DNA: TGTGCCAGCTCACCACCTAGCGGGAGCGTTCAGGACGAGCAGTACTTC. Its protein is CASSPPSGSVQDEQYF. The chain combines TRBV18 with TRBJ2-7, with TRBD2 matching 9 bases. In germline, CDR1 is KGHSH, CDR2 LQKENI. The CDR3 contains 16 residues. The ends lost 0 bases at V and 5 bases at J; junction bases unmatched: 8.

The chain links TRBV3-1 (or the pseudogene TRBV3-2) to TRBJ1-5; the match to TRBD1 covers 7 bases. With V trimmed by 1 base and J by 3 bases, 6 bases remained unmatched. CDR1 is LGHDT and CDR2 is YNNKEL in the germline V gene (reference sequence). This CDR3 is 16 amino acids long. The CDR3 reads CASSQGPRGPNQPQHF. The CDR3 DNA sequence: TGTGCCAGCAGCCAAGGGCCTAGGGGGCCCAATCAGCCCCAGCATTTT.

This clone was recorded a few times. This chain links TRBV19 with TRBJ1-2; D remains ambiguous. The CDR3 contains 16 residues. Germline CDR1 and CDR2: LNHDA and SQIVND (reference sequence). The V end was cut by 5 bases, the J end by 2 bases, with 18 bases between. CDR3 bases: TGTGCCAGTAGTCGGGCTCAGTCTCCCCCAAACTATGGCTACACCTTC. Protein sequence: CASSRAQSPPNYGYTF.

The rearrangement joins TRBV28 to TRBJ2-5; D is tentatively TRBD1 or TRBD2 (5 bases each). Germline lookup yields CDR1 MDHEN and CDR2 SYDVKM. The CDR3 extends over 14 amino acids. V was trimmed by 6 bases and J by 1 base, leaving 12 bases between them. The DNA of the CDR3 is TGTGCCAGCAGGCCTGGGACCGTCCAAGAGACCCAGTACTTC. Translated: CASRPGTVQETQYF.

The chain employs TRBV2 and TRBJ1-2; possible D gene TRBD1, 6 bases. Trimming stripped 7 bases from V and 4 bases from J, with 16 bases between. The CDR3 length is 14 residues. Per the germline V gene, CDR1 is SNHLY and CDR2 is FYNNEI. The CDR3 is CASKNRGGPYGYTF. Here the CDR3 DNA reads TGTGCCAGCAAGAATAGGGGGGGTCCCTATGGCTACACCTTC.

This chain uses TRBV27 with TRBJ1-3; D gene unclear. V was trimmed by 6 bases and J by 0 bases, leaving 9 bases between them. The germline V gene encodes CDR1 MNHEY and CDR2 SMNVEV (reference sequence). CDR3 size: 14 residues. The CDR3 spells CASSRRDSGNTIYF. The CDR3 DNA reads TGTGCCAGCAGCCGCCGGGACTCTGGAAACACCATATATTTT.

The rearrangement links TRBV19 to TRBJ1-4; the D is unclear. The CDR3 has 14 residues. With 7 bases removed from V and 4 bases from J, the gap between germline ends came to 13 bases. The germline CDR1 and CDR2 sequences are LNHDA and SQIVND (reference sequence). The CDR3, as DNA: TGTGCCAGTAATCCGGAAGGGAATAATGAAAAACTGTTTTTT. Encoded protein: CASNPEGNNEKLFF.

The rearrangement joins TRBV6-5 to TRBJ2-1; 7 positions match TRBD2. This CDR3 is built from 15 residues. Germline CDR1 reads MNHEY; CDR2 reads SVGAGI. Unmatched junction bases numbered 5, after V lost 2 bases and J lost 4 bases. CDR3 nucleotides: TGTGCCAGCAGTTACGGGGGGGTAAGATACAATGAGCAGTTCTTC. This codes for CASSYGGVRYNEQFF.

The J gene is TRBJ2-3, the V gene TRBV7-3; possibly TRBD2 for D (6 bases). Germline V gives CDR1 SGHTA, CDR2 FQGTGA. Trimming removed 5 bases from V and 2 bases from J, with 11 bases in between. The CDR3 covers 14 residues. The CDR3 nucleotides are TGTGCCAGCAGCCCCGGAGGGTCCACAGATACGCAGTATTTT. Translation: CASSPGGSTDTQYF.

This clone was counted a single time. The chain uses TRBV28 and TRBJ1-2; 7 nucleotides line up with TRBD1. The CDR3 is 17 residues long. Germline CDR1 reads MDHEN; CDR2 reads SYDVKM. V shed 1 base and J 4 bases; nucleotides not matched to a gene: 12. The CDR3 loop is CASSLSHLGQKSYGYTF. The CDR3 DNA sequence: TGTGCCAGCAGTTTATCTCATCTGGGACAGAAATCCTATGGCTACACCTTC.

Of note for this clone: Other DNA sequences in this sample translate to the same CDR3. The chain joins TRBV6-5 to TRBJ1-2, with no clear D. The germline gives CDR1 MNHEY, CDR2 SVGAGI. This CDR3 comprises 13 residues. V dropped 2 bases and J dropped 1 base, with 5 bases sitting between them. The CDR3 sequence is CASSYDGNYGYTF. The DNA for the CDR3 is TGTGCCAGCAGTTACGACGGTAACTATGGCTACACCTTC.

This clone showed up just once. This chain connects TRBV3-1 (or the pseudogene TRBV3-2) to TRBJ1-6; 8 nucleotides line up with TRBD1. This CDR3 contains 16 residues. Looked up from germline, CDR1 is LGHDT and CDR2 is YNNKEL (reference sequence). J gave up 4 bases and V 6 bases, and 8 bases lay outside the gene matches. CDR3 amino acids: CASRSDRAPYNSPLHF. In DNA, the CDR3 is TGTGCCAGCAGATCGGACAGGGCACCATATAATTCACCCCTCCACTTT.

The chain links TRBV7-2 to TRBJ2-6; D is possibly TRBD1 (6 bases). The germline V gene has CDR1 SGHTA and CDR2 FQGNSA. The V end lost 4 bases, the J end lost 4 bases, and 8 bases lay between the germline ends. The CDR3 spans 14 residues. The CDR3 nucleotides are TGTGCCAGCAGCTCCGGGACAGGGGCCAACGTCCTGACTTTC. Protein sequence: CASSSGTGANVLTF.

V gene TRBV14 combines with J gene TRBJ2-7, with TRBD1 as a possible D gene (6 bases). The CDR3 sequence is 14 residues long. Trimming left V 4 bases short and J 3 bases short, with 13 bases between. Germline CDR1 and CDR2: SGHDN and FVKESK. The CDR3 sequence is CASSLQGTSYEQYF. DNA of the CDR3: TGTGCCAGCAGCCTCCAGGGGACAAGCTACGAGCAGTACTTC.